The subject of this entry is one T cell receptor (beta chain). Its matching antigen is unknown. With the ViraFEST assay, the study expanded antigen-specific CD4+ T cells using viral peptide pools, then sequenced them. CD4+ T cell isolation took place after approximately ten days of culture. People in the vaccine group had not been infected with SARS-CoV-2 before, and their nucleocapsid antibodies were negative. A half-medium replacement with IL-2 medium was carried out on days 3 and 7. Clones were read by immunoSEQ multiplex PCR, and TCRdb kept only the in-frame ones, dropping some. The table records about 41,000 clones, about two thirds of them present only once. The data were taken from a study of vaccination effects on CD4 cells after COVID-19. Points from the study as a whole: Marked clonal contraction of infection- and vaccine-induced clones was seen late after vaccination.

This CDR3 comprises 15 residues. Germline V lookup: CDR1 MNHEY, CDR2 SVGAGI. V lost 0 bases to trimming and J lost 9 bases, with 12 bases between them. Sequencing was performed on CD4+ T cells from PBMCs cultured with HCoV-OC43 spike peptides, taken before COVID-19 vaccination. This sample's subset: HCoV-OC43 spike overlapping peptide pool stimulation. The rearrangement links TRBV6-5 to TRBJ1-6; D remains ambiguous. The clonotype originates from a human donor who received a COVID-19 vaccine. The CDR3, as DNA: TGTGCCAGCAGTTACTCGGGCAGGATAGGTTCACCCCTCCACTTT. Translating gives CASSYSGRIGSPLHF.